Sequencing of this T cell receptor (beta chain) was carried out in a study of CD8+ T cells in alopecia areata. The study, taken as a whole, reports: There were also resident alphabeta T cells of normal skin sequenced in scalp samples.

Of note for this clone: Its antigen is unknown.

The CDR3 consists of 11 residues. Germline loops: CDR1 SQVTM, CDR2 ANQGSEA. The V end lost 7 bases, the J end lost 4 bases, and 10 bases lay between the germline ends. Reverse transcribed after extraction, RNA yielded cDNA as the sequencing template. Data came from immunoSEQ multiplex PCR; TCRdb stores just in-frame clones and leaves some out. The sample yields about 200,000 clones, more than 50% seen once. This receptor was identified in a human donor in good health. Specimen: CD8+ T cells sorted from blood. V gene TRBV29-1 combines with J gene TRBJ1-2; tentatively, D is TRBD1 (5 bases). This CDR3 reads CSATGGYGYTF. The DNA of the CDR3 is TGCAGCGCTACAGGAGGCTATGGCTACACCTTC.